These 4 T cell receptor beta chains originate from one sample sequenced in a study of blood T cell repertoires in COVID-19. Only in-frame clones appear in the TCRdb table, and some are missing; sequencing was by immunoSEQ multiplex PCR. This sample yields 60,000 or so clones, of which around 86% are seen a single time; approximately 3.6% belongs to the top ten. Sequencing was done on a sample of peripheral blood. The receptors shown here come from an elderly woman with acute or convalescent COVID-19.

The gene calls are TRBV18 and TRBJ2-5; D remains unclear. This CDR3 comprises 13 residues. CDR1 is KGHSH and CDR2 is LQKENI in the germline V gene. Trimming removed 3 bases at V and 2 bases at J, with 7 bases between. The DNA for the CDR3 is TGTGCCAGCTCACCCCGGTTACAAGAGACCCAGTACTTC. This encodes CASSPRLQETQYF.

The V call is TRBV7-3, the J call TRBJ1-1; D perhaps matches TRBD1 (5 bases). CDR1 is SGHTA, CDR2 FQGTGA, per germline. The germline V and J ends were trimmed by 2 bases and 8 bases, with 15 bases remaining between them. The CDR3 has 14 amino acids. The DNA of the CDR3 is TGTGCCAGCAGCTTAGGGGCAGCCCCTGGAGAAGCTTTCTTT. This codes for CASSLGAAPGEAFF. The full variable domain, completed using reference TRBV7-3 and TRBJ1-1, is GAGVSQTPSNKVTEKGKYVELRCDPISGHTALYWYRQSLGQGPEFLIYFQGTGAADDSGLPNDRFFAVRPEGSVSTLKIQRTERGDSAVYLCASSLGAAPGEAFFGQGTRLTVV.

In DNA, the CDR3 is TGCGCCAGCAGCTTGGCACTAGCGGGAGGGCCAGTCGGCGAGCAGTACTTC. This gives the protein CASSLALAGGPVGEQYF. The chain recombines TRBV5-1 with TRBJ2-7; TRBD2 matches at 13 bases. V trimming: 0 bases; J trimming: 6 bases; junction bases outside the gene matches: 9. CDR3 length equals 17 residues. Germline CDR1 and CDR2: SGHRS and YFSETQ.

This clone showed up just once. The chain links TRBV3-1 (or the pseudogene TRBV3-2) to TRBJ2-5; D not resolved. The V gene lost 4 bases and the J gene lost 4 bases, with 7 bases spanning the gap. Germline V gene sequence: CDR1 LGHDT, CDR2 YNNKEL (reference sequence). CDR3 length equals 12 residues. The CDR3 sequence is CASSPLRETQYF. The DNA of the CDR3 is TGTGCCAGCAGCCCCCTACGAGAGACCCAGTACTTC.